The 26 T cell receptor beta chains presented below share a single source sample, sequenced in a study of follicular helper T cells after annual influenza vaccination. Clones were sequenced by immunoSEQ multiplex PCR, and TCRdb holds only the in-frame ones, with some missing. The table lists approximately 6,900 clones, roughly 76% of them singletons. Time point specified: 2015-2016 season, 7 days after influenza vaccination. Source: CXCR5- memory CD4+ T cells sorted from blood, taken 7 days after influenza vaccination. Receptor source: an adult who received the influenza vaccine.

The rearrangement joins TRBV11-2 to TRBJ2-5; D uncertain. The V gene lost 5 bases and the J gene lost 5 bases, with 12 bases spanning the gap. Germline V gene data show CDR1 as SGHAT and CDR2 as FQNNGV. This CDR3 spans 13 amino acids. CDR3 amino acids: CASSPGWVETQYF. Written as DNA, the CDR3 is TGTGCCAGCAGCCCCGGTTGGGTCGAGACCCAGTACTTC.

V gene TRBV2 combines with J gene TRBJ1-1; TRBD1 might be the D (5 bases). This CDR3 is 13 amino acids long. Trimming took off 6 bases at V and 3 bases at J, with 11 bases between the two ends. CDR1 is SNHLY and CDR2 is FYNNEI in the germline V gene. In DNA, the CDR3 is TGTGCCAGCAGAGGGGATGGCTACACTGAAGCTTTCTTT. Its protein is CASRGDGYTEAFF.

The chain has TRBV7-3 and TRBJ2-5, with 9 positions matching TRBD1. The ends lost 0 bases at V and 5 bases at J; junction bases unmatched: 4. The CDR3 is 15 residues long. Germline assignment: CDR1 SGHTA and CDR2 FQGTGA. In DNA form, the CDR3 reads TGTGCCAGCAGCTTAACTCGGGACAGGGCCGAGACCCAGTACTTC. It translates to CASSLTRDRAETQYF. The full variable domain, with the rest looked up from reference TRBV7-3 and TRBJ2-5, is GAGVSQTPSNKVTEKGKYVELRCDPISGHTALYWYRQSLGQGPEFLIYFQGTGAADDSGLPNDRFFAVRPEGSVSTLKIQRTERGDSAVYLCASSLTRDRAETQYFGPGTRLLVL.

This clone was counted once. The V call is TRBV27, the J call TRBJ2-1, with 8 bases that match TRBD1. The V segment lost 6 bases and the J segment 8 bases; nucleotides outside the gene matches: 3. CDR1 is MNHEY and CDR2 is SMNVEV in the germline V gene (reference sequence). The CDR3 spans 12 residues. The DNA for the CDR3 is TGTGCCAGCAGCCGACAGGGGCATGAGCAGTTCTTC. Translation: CASSRQGHEQFF.

The chain recombines TRBV2 with TRBJ2-7, with a weak D call TRBD1 (5 bases). Trimming stripped 4 bases from V and 3 bases from J, with 7 bases between. Germline CDR1 is SNHLY and CDR2 is FYNNEI. The CDR3 covers 12 residues. DNA of the CDR3: TGTGCCAGCAGTGTGCAGGGCTACGAGCAGTACTTC. It yields the protein CASSVQGYEQYF. Complete variable domain (other parts from reference TRBV2 and TRBJ2-7): EPEVTQTPSHQVTQMGQEVILRCVPISNHLYFYWYRQILGQKVEFLVSFYNNEISEKSEIFDDQFSVERPDGSNFTLKIRSTKLEDSAMYFCASSVQGYEQYFGPGTRLTVT.

Concerning this clone itself: One junction end disagrees with the germline gene, perhaps due to a read error. The chain couples TRBV7-3 to TRBJ2-1; D is unclear. The CDR3 has 14 amino acids. Germline V lookup: CDR1 SGHTA, CDR2 FQGTGA. This CDR3 is CASSLTPGVDEQFF. The CDR3 DNA sequence: TGTGCCAGCAGCCTAACCCCTGGGGTTGATGAGCAGTTCTTC.

The CDR3 nucleotides read TGTGCCAGCAGCACAGCCTTACGAGAGCAGTACTTC. This translates into CASSTALREQYF. This sequence joins TRBV5-4 and TRBJ2-7, with unresolved D. V lost 4 bases and J 7 bases, leaving 12 bases between the germline ends. This CDR3 has 12 residues. CDR1 and CDR2 from the germline V gene are SGHNT and YYREEE (reference sequence).

V gene TRBV5-1 combines with J gene TRBJ2-2; D gene ambiguous. CDR1 SGHRS and CDR2 YFSETQ come from the germline V gene. This CDR3 has 14 residues. With 0 bases removed from V and 7 bases from J, the gap between germline ends came to 10 bases. CDR3 sequence reads: CASSLDVEIGELFF. The CDR3 nucleotides are TGCGCCAGCAGCTTGGATGTGGAGATCGGGGAGCTGTTTTTT.

The CDR3 is CASARDSTSGANVLTF. The CDR3 DNA is TGTGCCAGTGCCCGGGACAGCACCTCTGGGGCCAACGTCCTGACTTTC. The chain is built from TRBV27 and TRBJ2-6, with TRBD1 identical over 7 bases. Unmatched junction bases numbered 8, after V lost 9 bases and J lost 0 bases. There are 16 residues in the CDR3. Germline V lookup: CDR1 MNHEY, CDR2 SMNVEV (reference sequence).

This rearrangement joins TRBV18 to TRBJ1-3, with 11 bases identical to TRBD1. The germline V gene has CDR1 KGHSH and CDR2 LQKENI. This CDR3 has 18 residues. The J segment lost 3 bases and the V segment lost 3 bases, leaving 10 bases of the junction unmatched. In DNA, the CDR3 is TGTGCCAGCTCACCCACAATCGGGACAGGGGGAAGTGGAAACACCATATATTTT. It is translated as CASSPTIGTGGSGNTIYF. Together with reference TRBV18 and TRBJ1-3, the CDR3 gives the full variable domain: NAGVMQNPRHLVRRRGQEARLRCSPMKGHSHVYWYRQLPEEGLKFMVYLQKENIIDESGMPKERFSAEFPKEGPSILRIQQVVRGDSAAYFCASSPTIGTGGSGNTIYFGEGSWLTVV.

V and J are TRBV7-9 and TRBJ1-1; 9 nucleotides line up with TRBD1. The V and J ends lost 5 bases and 6 bases, in that order; junction bases with no gene match: 10. The CDR3 sequence is 15 residues long. The V gene's germline CDR1 is SEHNR and CDR2 FQNEAQ (reference sequence). CDR3 bases: TGTGCCAGCAGCCCCACCGGGACAGGGTTACCTGAAGCTTTCTTT. Amino acids: CASSPTGTGLPEAFF.

The V gene is TRBV9, the J gene TRBJ1-2; D perhaps matches TRBD1 (5 bases). Germline V gene data show CDR1 as SGDLS and CDR2 as YYNGEE. The CDR3 has 14 residues. V was pared by 3 bases and J by 5 bases, with 14 bases between. Here the CDR3 DNA reads TGTGCCAGCAGCGCGGACGGACGGACATATGGCTACACCTTC. Translation gives CASSADGRTYGYTF. The full variable domain, in which reference TRBV9 and TRBJ1-2 provide the parts outside the CDR3, is DSGVTQTPKHLITATGQRVTLRCSPRSGDLSVYWYQQSLDQGLQFLIQYYNGEERAKGNILERFSAQQFPDLHSELNLSSLELGDSALYFCASSADGRTYGYTFGSGTRLTVV.

The chain carries TRBV5-1 and TRBJ1-6; 7 nucleotides agree with TRBD1. CDR1 is SGHRS and CDR2 is YFSETQ in the germline V gene. With 0 bases clipped from V and 10 bases from J, the junction kept 7 bases outside the gene matches. This CDR3 contains 15 residues. The CDR3 DNA follows: TGCGCCAGCAGCTTGGGGACAGGTCTTGAATCACCCCTCCACTTT. This gives the protein CASSLGTGLESPLHF.

This chain links TRBV5-1 with TRBJ2-5; D remains unclear. Trimming removed 4 bases from V and 1 base from J, with 2 bases in between. In germline, CDR1 is SGHRS, CDR2 YFSETQ. There are 11 residues in the CDR3. CDR3 loop: CASSIQETQYF. For the CDR3, the DNA is TGCGCCAGCAGCATCCAAGAGACCCAGTACTTC.

The genes are TRBV7-9 and TRBJ2-5; 11 bases align to TRBD2. CDR3 length equals 16 residues. The V segment lost 1 base and the J segment 4 bases; nucleotides outside the gene matches: 5. CDR1 and CDR2 (germline): SEHNR, FQNEAQ (reference sequence). The CDR3: CASSLVATSGAETQYF. The CDR3 nucleotides read TGTGCCAGCAGCTTAGTGGCGACTAGCGGGGCAGAGACCCAGTACTTC.

CDR3 nucleotide sequence: TGTGCCAGCTCACCACCTACCGACCTAGGGACCCAGTACTTC. Encoded protein: CASSPPTDLGTQYF. The chain carries TRBV18 and TRBJ2-5; D remains unclear. Germline V gene data show CDR1 as KGHSH and CDR2 as LQKENI. Trimming cost V 0 bases and J 7 bases, with 12 bases left between them. The CDR3 length is 14 residues. Variable domain in full (rest from reference TRBV18 and TRBJ2-5): NAGVMQNPRHLVRRRGQEARLRCSPMKGHSHVYWYRQLPEEGLKFMVYLQKENIIDESGMPKERFSAEFPKEGPSILRIQQVVRGDSAAYFCASSPPTDLGTQYFGPGTRLLVL.

The chain joins TRBV27 to TRBJ1-6; D is ambiguous. This CDR3 has 12 residues. V dropped 2 bases and J dropped 6 bases, with 2 bases sitting between them. Per the germline V gene, CDR1 is MNHEY and CDR2 is SMNVEV (reference sequence). The CDR3 DNA follows: TGTGCCAGCAGTTTAATTAATTCACCCCTCCACTTT. This sequence encodes CASSLINSPLHF.

The chain joins TRBV7-2 to TRBJ2-2, with 8 bases fitting TRBD2. V lost 7 bases and J lost 5; bases outside the gene matches: 12. Germline CDR1 reads SGHTA; CDR2 reads FQGNSA. This CDR3 has 16 amino acids. The CDR3 loop reads CASTRRGGSGTGELFF. In DNA, the CDR3 is TGTGCCAGCACCCGACGGGGGGGATCAGGAACCGGGGAGCTGTTTTTT.

The V and J genes are TRBV18 and TRBJ2-1, with D tentatively TRBD2 (6 bases). CDR1 is KGHSH, CDR2 LQKENI, per germline. CDR3 length: 15 residues. Between the trimmed V and J ends, which lost 4 bases and 0 bases, there was a span of 10 bases. DNA of the CDR3: TGTGCCAGCTCACGCGGGGCCTCCTCCTACAATGAGCAGTTCTTC. This sequence encodes CASSRGASSYNEQFF.

This chain joins TRBV5-1 and TRBJ2-3, with 8 bases fitting TRBD2. The J segment lost 0 bases and the V segment lost 0 bases, leaving 0 bases of the junction unmatched. CDR1 and CDR2 from the germline V gene are SGHRS and YFSETQ. The CDR3 is 15 amino acids. The CDR3 coding sequence is TGCGCCAGCAGCTTGGGCGGGGGGAGCACAGATACGCAGTATTTT. Its translation: CASSLGGGSTDTQYF. The full variable domain, its missing parts supplied by reference TRBV5-1 and TRBJ2-3, is KAGVTQTPRYLIKTRGQQVTLSCSPISGHRSVSWYQQTPGQGLQFLFEYFSETQRNKGNFPGRFSGRQFSNSRSEMNVSTLELGDSALYLCASSLGGGSTDTQYFGPGTRLTVL.

The chain couples TRBV11-3 to TRBJ2-7; D uncertain. The CDR3 consists of 13 residues. V was pared by 6 bases and J by 2 bases, with 11 bases between. Germline CDR1 and CDR2: SGHNT and YENEEA. The chain's CDR3 is CASRPSITYEQYF. DNA for the CDR3: TGTGCCAGCAGGCCATCAATTACCTACGAGCAGTACTTC.

This chain connects TRBV18 to TRBJ2-3; D not resolved. Trimming stripped 3 bases from V and 1 base from J, with 14 bases between. Germline V gives CDR1 KGHSH, CDR2 LQKENI. There are 16 residues in the CDR3. The CDR3 here is CASSPSMALRTDTQYF. CDR3 DNA: TGTGCCAGCTCACCCTCCATGGCTCTCCGCACAGATACGCAGTATTTT.

This chain links TRBV7-2 with TRBJ1-3, with 7 bases that match TRBD1. This CDR3 comprises 16 residues. CDR1 and CDR2 from the germline V gene are SGHTA and FQGNSA. V lost 1 base and J lost 1; bases outside the gene matches: 4. In nucleotides, the CDR3 is TGTGCCAGCAGCTTAGAGGGACAGCTTTCTGGAAACACCATATATTTT. Translating gives CASSLEGQLSGNTIYF.

There are a few counts of this clone. The chain employs TRBV7-6 and TRBJ2-2; no clear D gene. Germline CDR1 is SGHVS and CDR2 is FNYEAQ. Deletions cut 1 base from V and 4 bases from J, with 7 bases between. There are 14 residues in the CDR3. The CDR3, as DNA: TGTGCCAGCAGCTTAGAGGCTAGCACCGGGGAGCTGTTTTTT. This translates into CASSLEASTGELFF. Supplemented by reference TRBV7-6 and TRBJ2-2, the full variable domain reads GAGVSQSPRYKVTKRGQDVALRCDPISGHVSLYWYRQALGQGPEFLTYFNYEAQQDKSGLPNDRFSAERPEGSISTLTIQRTEQRDSAMYRCASSLEASTGELFFGEGSRLTVL.

The chain has TRBV15 and TRBJ2-7, with 12 bases fitting TRBD1. Germline trimming cut 4 bases from V and 0 bases from J; bases unmatched to any gene: 16. CDR3 length: 20 amino acids. Germline V gene sequence: CDR1 LNHNV, CDR2 YYDKDF (reference sequence). The DNA for the CDR3 is TGTGCCACCAGCACAGCTCCGGGACAGGGGGCTCTGAGAAACTCCTACGAGCAGTACTTC. Protein product: CATSTAPGQGALRNSYEQYF.

The CDR3 loop is CASSVNRDLSGNTIYF. The CDR3 bases are TGTGCCAGCAGCGTTAACCGGGACCTCTCTGGAAACACCATATATTTT. The chain carries TRBV9 and TRBJ1-3; D is possibly TRBD1 (5 bases). The V end was cut by 2 bases, the J end by 0 bases, with 12 bases between. The germline gives CDR1 SGDLS, CDR2 YYNGEE. This CDR3 spans 16 amino acids.